The 6 T cell receptor beta chains reported below all come from one sample, sequenced in a study of T cell repertoires in cytomegalovirus infection. MiXCR was run by TCRdb on the reads, yielding one entry per CDR3 protein. Of 200,000 to 300,000 distinct CDR3 sequences in the sample, under 8.5% are singletons; the top ten hold 5.5% to 6.5%. Sequencing input: PBMCs. The receptors here all came from a human donor in good health (CMV status not recorded). Some clones in this sample may be carry-over from other donors' samples.

DNA for the CDR3: TGTGCCAGCACCCGACTGGTGGGACTTGGACCCCTCCACTTT. Translated: CASTRLVGLGPLHF. The J gene is TRBJ1-6, the V gene TRBV2; a weak D match, TRBD1 (5 bases). The germline gives CDR1 SNHLY, CDR2 FYNNEI. The CDR3 loop spans 14 amino acids. Between the trimmed V and J ends, which lost 7 bases and 12 bases, there was a span of 19 bases.

This clonotype was detected ten times or more. The V call is TRBV7-2, the J call TRBJ2-1, with a tentative D call TRBD2 (5 bases). V was cut by 1 base and J by 14 bases, with 12 bases left in between. Germline CDR1 SGHTA, CDR2 FQGNSA. The CDR3 runs 12 residues. CDR3 DNA sequence: TGTGCCAGCAGCTTAGAGAGGGCTGGGAAGTTCTTC. Protein: CASSLERAGKFF.

This clonotype occurred many times. The chain employs TRBV2 and TRBJ2-2; no clear D gene. In germline, CDR1 is SNHLY, CDR2 FYNNEI. There are 14 residues in the CDR3. Deletions cut 3 bases from V and 6 bases from J, with 11 bases between. CDR3: CASSENPPPGELFF. CDR3 sequence (DNA): TGTGCCAGCAGTGAGAACCCCCCGCCCGGGGAGCTGTTTTTT.

This clonotype was seen many times. The V gene is TRBV23-1, the J gene TRBJ2-3, with D perhaps assigned TRBD1 or TRBD2 (5 bases each). TRBV23-1 is placed among ORFs of uncertain function. The CDR3 is 16 residues long. V lost 4 bases and J 5 bases, leaving 19 bases between the germline ends. The CDR3 DNA reads as TGCGCCAGCAGTCGCCTCCGGGACCCCGGGGAAGATACGCAGTATTTT. Amino acids: CASSRLRDPGEDTQYF.

This clonotype came up many times. The rearrangement joins TRBV6-2 or TRBV6-3 to TRBJ2-5, with 9 bases fitting TRBD1. The trim removed 4 bases at V and 3 bases at J, leaving 3 bases unmatched. There are 14 residues in the CDR3. From germline, CDR1 is MNHEY and CDR2 SVGEGT. CDR3 loop: CASSSRTGEETQYF. The CDR3 DNA sequence: TGTGCCAGCAGTTCCCGGACAGGGGAAGAGACCCAGTACTTC.

This clonotype showed up just a few times. The chain combines TRBV5-5 with TRBJ2-1, with D uncertain. This CDR3 comprises 12 residues. Between the trimmed V and J ends, which lost 1 base and 6 bases, there was a span of 5 bases. Germline V gives CDR1 SGHKS, CDR2 YYEKEE (reference sequence). The CDR3 DNA sequence: TGTGCCAGCAGCTTGTCGGGCAATGAGCAGTTCTTC. Amino acids: CASSLSGNEQFF.